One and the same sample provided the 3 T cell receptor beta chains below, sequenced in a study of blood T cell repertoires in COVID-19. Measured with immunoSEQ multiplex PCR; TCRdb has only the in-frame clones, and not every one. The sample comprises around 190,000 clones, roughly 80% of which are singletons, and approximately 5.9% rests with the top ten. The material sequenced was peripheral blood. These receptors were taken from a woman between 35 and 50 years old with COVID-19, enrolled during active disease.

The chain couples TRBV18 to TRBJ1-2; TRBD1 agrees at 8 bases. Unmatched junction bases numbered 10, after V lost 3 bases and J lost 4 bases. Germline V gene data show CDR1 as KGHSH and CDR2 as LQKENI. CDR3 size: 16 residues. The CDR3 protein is CASSPMDRVLGYGYTF. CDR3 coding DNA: TGTGCCAGCTCACCGATGGACAGGGTGCTCGGCTATGGCTACACCTTC.

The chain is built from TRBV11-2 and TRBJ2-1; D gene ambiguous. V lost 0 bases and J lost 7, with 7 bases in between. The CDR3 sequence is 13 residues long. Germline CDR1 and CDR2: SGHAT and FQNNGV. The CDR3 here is CASSLDRANEQFF. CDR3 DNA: TGTGCCAGCAGCTTAGATAGAGCAAATGAGCAGTTCTTC.

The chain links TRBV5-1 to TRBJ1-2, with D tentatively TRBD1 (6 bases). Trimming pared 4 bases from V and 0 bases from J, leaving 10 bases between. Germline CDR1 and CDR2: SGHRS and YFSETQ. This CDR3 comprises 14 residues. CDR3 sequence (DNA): TGCGCCAGCAGCCGGACAGAAACTAACTATGGCTACACCTTC. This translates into CASSRTETNYGYTF.